The clone carrying this T cell receptor beta chain has a handful of counts. The CDR3 length is 15 residues. Germline assignment: CDR1 SGHAT and CDR2 FQNNGV. Germline trimming cut 4 bases from V and 7 bases from J; bases unmatched to any gene: 8. The data belong to a study of blood T cell repertoires in COVID-19. In the source study's methods: By means of reference gene primer amplification, nucleated cell counts were estimated. The method was immunoSEQ multiplex PCR; TCRdb's version includes in-frame clones alone and lacks a portion of them. V, J and clone size derive from that table, while D and trimming were established from the DNA sequence. Seen here are tens of thousands of clones, roughly 70% observed once, and the top ten hold 8.8%.

The TCR was taken from a woman in her 70s with acute or convalescent COVID-19. This chain connects TRBV11-2 to TRBJ2-7; TRBD2 matches 12 bases. The sequenced sample consisted of peripheral blood. CDR3 DNA sequence: TGTGCCAGCAGCTCTAGGACTAGCGGGGCCTTGGAGCAGTACTTC. Translation: CASSSRTSGALEQYF.